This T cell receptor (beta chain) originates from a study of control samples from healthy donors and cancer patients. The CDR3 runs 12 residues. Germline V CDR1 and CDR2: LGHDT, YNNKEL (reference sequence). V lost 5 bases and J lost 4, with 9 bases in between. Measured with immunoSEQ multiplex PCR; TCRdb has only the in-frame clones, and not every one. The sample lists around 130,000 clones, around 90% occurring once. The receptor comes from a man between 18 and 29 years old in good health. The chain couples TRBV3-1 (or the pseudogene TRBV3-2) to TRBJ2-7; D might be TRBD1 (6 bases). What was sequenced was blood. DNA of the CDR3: TGTGCCAGCAGCAAGGACAGATACGAGCAGTACTTC. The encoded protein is CASSKDRYEQYF.